These T cell receptor beta chains were read from a single sample in a study of blood T cell repertoires in COVID-19. This table comes from immunoSEQ multiplex PCR, and its TCRdb copy is limited to in-frame clones, with some not included. The table lists some 200,000 clones, around 90% of them singletons. The sample was peripheral blood. The receptor set was obtained from a man in his 70s with acute or convalescent COVID-19. Each CDR3 is given with its conserved first and last residue. A D gene is named only where the DNA matches it firmly. Size is omitted from some rows. Given values are once, few, many or a class for expanded clones.

size	D	V	J	CDR3	DNA
NA	NA	TRBV7-2	TRBJ2-2	CASSPQFANTGELFF	TGTGCCAGCAGCCCTCAGTTCGCGAACACCGGGGAGCTGTTTTTT
NA	NA	TRBV5-1	TRBJ2-2	CASRLGGWDTGELFF	TGCGCCAGCAGGCTTGGGGGCTGGGACACCGGGGAGCTGTTTTTT
few	TRBD2	TRBV6-5	TRBJ2-7	CASRPGLAGAYEQYF	TGTGCCAGCAGACCGGGACTAGCGGGAGCCTACGAGCAGTACTTC
NA	TRBD1	TRBV9	TRBJ1-1	CASSVEPGGSLNTEAFF	TGTGCCAGCAGCGTAGAGCCAGGGGGTTCCCTGAACACTGAAGCTTTCTTT
NA	TRBD1	TRBV7-2	TRBJ1-2	CASSFGTEANYGYTF	TGTGCCAGCAGCTTCGGGACAGAAGCTAACTATGGCTACACCTTC
few	NA	TRBV18	TRBJ1-1	CASSPPDRGALGAFF	TGTGCCAGCTCACCACCGGACCGGGGGGCCCTAGGAGCTTTCTTT
NA	NA	TRBV29-1	TRBJ2-7	CSVEDQYHYEQYF	TGCAGCGTAGAAGACCAGTACCACTACGAGCAGTACTTC
NA	NA	TRBV10-3	TRBJ1-1	CAISETGKNTEAFF	TGTGCCATCAGTGAGACAGGGAAGAACACTGAAGCTTTCTTT
NA	NA	TRBV9	TRBJ2-3	CASSVDLISTDTQYF	TGTGCCAGCAGCGTAGACTTAATTAGCACAGATACGCAGTATTTT
once	NA	TRBV19	TRBJ2-1	CASHTRPGYEQFF	TGTGCCAGTCACACCCGTCCAGGGTATGAGCAGTTCTTC
NA	TRBD2	TRBV14	TRBJ2-5	CASSTGTSYQETQYF	TGTGCCAGCAGCACTGGGACTAGCTATCAAGAGACCCAGTACTTC
NA	TRBD2	TRBV4-2	TRBJ2-7	CASSQVNPVAGGLEQYF	TGTGCCAGCAGCCAAGTCAACCCTGTAGCGGGAGGGCTAGAGCAGTACTTC
few	NA	TRBV28	TRBJ1-3	CASSGGLSLSGNTIYF	TGTGCCAGCAGTGGGGGACTGAGCCTCTCTGGAAACACCATATATTTT
NA	TRBD2	TRBV10-3	TRBJ2-1	CAISALSGRGDNEQFF	TGTGCCATCAGTGCCCTTAGCGGGAGGGGAGACAATGAGCAGTTCTTC
once	NA	TRBV2	TRBJ2-2	CASTWDISTGELFF	TGTGCCAGCACTTGGGACATATCCACCGGGGAGCTGTTTTTT
NA	TRBD1	TRBV19	TRBJ2-6	CASSIMGQGAYRTGANVLTF	TGTGCCAGTAGTATAATGGGACAGGGGGCGTACAGAACCGGGGCCAACGTCCTGACTTTC
NA	TRBD2	TRBV15	TRBJ2-1	CATSRAGGRGLAGGPSYNEQFF	TGTGCCACCAGCAGAGCAGGGGGCAGGGGACTAGCGGGAGGGCCATCCTACAATGAGCAGTTCTTC
NA	NA	TRBV18	TRBJ2-1	CASSPSGSGSGEQFF	TGTGCCAGCTCACCGTCGGGATCCGGCAGCGGTGAGCAGTTCTTC
NA	NA	TRBV28	TRBJ1-2	CASSYIYGYTF	TGTGCCAGCAGTTATATCTATGGCTACACCTTC
NA	TRBD1	TRBV5-6	TRBJ2-7	CASSLPTGFAYEQYF	TGTGCCAGCAGCTTGCCGACAGGGTTCGCCTACGAGCAGTACTTC
NA	TRBD1	TRBV5-5	TRBJ2-1	CASSSSGTGYNEQFF	TGTGCCAGCAGCTCTTCCGGGACAGGTTACAATGAGCAGTTCTTC
NA	NA	TRBV19	TRBJ1-5	CASRPPRTGANQPQHF	TGTGCCAGTAGGCCCCCGCGTACAGGTGCCAATCAGCCCCAGCATTTT
NA	NA	TRBV5-1	TRBJ2-3	CASSLEKGTDTQYF	TGCGCCAGCAGCTTGGAAAAGGGGACAGATACGCAGTATTTT
NA	NA	TRBV7-9	TRBJ2-1	CASSTLTGFFSNEQFF	TGTGCCAGCAGCACCTTAACAGGGTTTTTTAGCAATGAGCAGTTCTTC
NA	NA	TRBV5-4	TRBJ1-2	CASSLEGYGYTF	TGTGCCAGCAGCTTGGAGGGGTATGGCTACACCTTC
NA	TRBD2	TRBV6-5	TRBJ2-7	CASSGLTSGSYEQYF	TGTGCCAGCAGCGGTCTGACTAGCGGGAGCTACGAGCAGTACTTC
NA	NA	TRBV12-3/TRBV12-4	TRBJ1-2	CASSSVNYGYTF	TGTGCCAGCAGTTCAGTCAACTATGGCTACACCTTC
NA	TRBD1	TRBV3-1/TRBV3-2	TRBJ1-2	CASSEGGPTGGYTF	TGTGCCAGCAGCGAAGGGGGCCCCACCGGAGGCTACACCTTC
once	NA	TRBV5-1	TRBJ1-4	CASSLAPATNEKLFF	TGCGCCAGCAGCTTGGCCCCAGCAACTAATGAAAAACTGTTTTTT
NA	NA	TRBV19	TRBJ1-3	CASRATVKISGNTIYF	TGTGCCAGTAGGGCGACAGTCAAAATCTCTGGAAACACCATATATTTT
NA	TRBD2	TRBV11-3	TRBJ2-1	CASSLGGEPYNEQFF	TGTGCCAGCAGCCTTGGGGGGGAGCCATACAATGAGCAGTTCTTC
NA	NA	TRBV7-3	TRBJ2-2	CASSPSTGPIGELFF	TGTGCCAGCAGCCCCTCGACGGGTCCAATTGGGGAGCTGTTTTTT
few	NA	TRBV25-1	TRBJ1-5	CASSSLGNQPQHF	TGTGCCAGCAGTAGTTTAGGCAATCAGCCCCAGCATTTT
NA	NA	TRBV5-4	TRBJ1-2	CASSLYGQSYGYTF	TGTGCCAGCAGCTTGTATGGGCAGAGCTATGGCTACACCTTC
NA	TRBD2	TRBV9	TRBJ2-1	CASSVSGTRVVHEQFF	TGTGCCAGCAGCGTATCAGGGACTAGGGTGGTCCATGAGCAGTTCTTC
NA	TRBD1	TRBV7-8	TRBJ1-3	CASSSGQIVSGNTIYF	TGTGCCAGCAGCTCGGGACAGATCGTCTCTGGAAACACCATATATTTT
NA	NA	TRBV3-1/TRBV3-2	TRBJ1-1	CASSHTGLDGAFF	TGTGCCAGCAGCCATACAGGGTTGGATGGAGCTTTCTTT
NA	NA	TRBV18	TRBJ2-1	CASSPRLESYNEQFF	TGTGCCAGCTCACCACGGCTCGAATCCTACAATGAGCAGTTCTTC
NA	NA	TRBV6-5	TRBJ2-7	CASSSPRAYYEQYF	TGTGCCAGCAGTTCCCCGAGAGCCTACTACGAGCAGTACTTC
NA	TRBD2	TRBV11-2	TRBJ2-5	CASSSIRAQGLGTQYF	TGTGCCAGCAGCTCAATCCGGGCCCAGGGACTAGGGACCCAGTACTTC
few	TRBD1	TRBV18	TRBJ1-2	CASSPGQGAYTF	TGTGCCAGCTCACCAGGACAGGGTGCTTACACCTTC
NA	TRBD2	TRBV7-2	TRBJ2-2	CASSLATSGIGRDGELFF	TGTGCCAGCAGCTTAGCGACTAGCGGGATTGGGAGGGACGGGGAGCTGTTTTTT
NA	NA	TRBV2	TRBJ2-1	CASSEDGVSYNEQFF	TGTGCCAGCAGTGAGGACGGGGTCTCCTACAATGAGCAGTTCTTC
NA	NA	TRBV5-8	TRBJ1-5	CASSPGTTSFKPQHF	TGTGCCAGCAGCCCTGGGACAACCTCATTTAAGCCCCAGCATTTT
NA	NA	TRBV19	TRBJ2-1	CASASLGRAPYNEQFF	TGTGCCAGTGCAAGCCTCGGCAGGGCCCCCTACAATGAGCAGTTCTTC
NA	TRBD1	TRBV11-3	TRBJ1-6	CASSLPLRGRPSPLHF	TGTGCCAGCAGCTTACCCCTCAGGGGGCGGCCTTCACCCCTCCACTTT
once	TRBD1	TRBV6-2/TRBV6-3	TRBJ2-2	CASSKGTGPWDTGELFF	TGTGCCAGCAGTAAAGGGACAGGGCCATGGGACACCGGGGAGCTGTTTTTT
once	TRBD1	TRBV6-5	TRBJ1-2	CATQTGGGYGYTF	TGTGCCACCCAGACAGGGGGCGGCTATGGCTACACCTTC
NA	NA	TRBV3-1/TRBV3-2	TRBJ1-5	CASSQGATGGPQHF	TGTGCCAGCAGCCAGGGGGCCACCGGTGGGCCCCAGCATTTT